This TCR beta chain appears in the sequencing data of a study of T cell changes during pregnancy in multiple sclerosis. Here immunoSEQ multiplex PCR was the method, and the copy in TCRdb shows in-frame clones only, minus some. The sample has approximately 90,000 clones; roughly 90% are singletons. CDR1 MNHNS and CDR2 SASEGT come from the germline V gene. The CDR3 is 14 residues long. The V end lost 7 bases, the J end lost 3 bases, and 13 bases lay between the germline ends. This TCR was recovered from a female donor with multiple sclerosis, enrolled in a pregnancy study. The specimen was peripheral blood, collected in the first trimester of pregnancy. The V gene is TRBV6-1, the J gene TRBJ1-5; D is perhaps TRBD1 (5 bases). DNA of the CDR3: TGTGCCAGCAATAATGGGGGGTTCAATCAGCCCCAGCATTTT. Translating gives CASNNGGFNQPQHF.